Listed below are T cell receptor beta chains from one sample, sequenced in a study of T-cell memory formation after mild COVID-19. TCRdb passed the 5' RACE reads through MiXCR, listing each CDR3 protein once. This repertoire shows under 350,000 distinct CDR3 sequences, around 15% found once; its top ten account for about 23%. Specimen: PBMCs or a T cell subset sorted from them (not recorded which). Receptor source: a man in his late teens or twenties who had mild COVID-19 (a few samples of this study predate the infection). Cell type and time point are not known. Each CDR3 is given without its conserved first and last residue.

j_call | v_call | cdr3_aa
TRBJ1-6 | TRBV6-2/TRBV6-3 | ASSYGNFNSPLH
TRBJ2-3 | TRBV4-3 | ASSQTRDTQY
TRBJ1-1 | TRBV4-2 | ASSQVGAGDTEAF
TRBJ2-5 | TRBV9 | ASSVGEGETQY
TRBJ2-5 | TRBV9 | ASSPRRGGETQY
TRBJ1-3 | TRBV9 | ASSVEAAGNTIY
TRBJ1-2 | TRBV12-3/TRBV12-4 | ASSLGNYGYT
TRBJ1-4 | TRBV5-1 | ASSQGWDEKLF
TRBJ2-7 | TRBV4-2 | ASSEGGRGPYEQY
TRBJ1-2 | TRBV5-1 | ASSSTGTGNYGYT
TRBJ1-5 | TRBV6-5 | ASSRDSNQPQH
TRBJ2-7 | TRBV5-1 | ASSLRDPRDYEQY
TRBJ2-3 | TRBV7-3 | ASSFARETGPQY
TRBJ2-7 | TRBV19 | ASSPTGAADYEQY
TRBJ2-5 | TRBV15 | ATSRDPGGTQY
TRBJ1-2 | TRBV19 | ASSIRRHGYT
TRBJ2-2 | TRBV7-8 | ASSLPLERLF
TRBJ2-7 | TRBV12-3/TRBV12-4 | ASSWGSAYEQY
TRBJ2-3 | TRBV29-1 | SGRGPSTDTQY
TRBJ1-6 | TRBV21-1 | ASSLIH
TRBJ2-2 | TRBV29-1 | SLAGRGNTGELF
TRBJ2-3 | TRBV10-3 | AIGSGDSTDTQY
TRBJ1-1 | TRBV6-1 | ASRDPGRGSTEAF
TRBJ2-1 | TRBV20-1 | SASLGNEQF
TRBJ1-1 | TRBV6-5 | ASRLLRGPHAF
TRBJ2-5 | TRBV5-1 | ASNGLAGGPETQY
TRBJ2-3 | TRBV4-3 | ASSQAGGASTDTQY
TRBJ1-1 | TRBV7-9 | ASSPHSQGNTEAF
TRBJ2-1 | TRBV11-3 | ASSTRTGWNEQF
TRBJ1-2 | TRBV12-3/TRBV12-4 | ASSLSVGGISGYT
TRBJ2-5 | TRBV2 | ASSEVPAGPQETQY
TRBJ2-7 | TRBV7-2 | ASSLFAYEQY
TRBJ2-1 | TRBV20-1 | SASQAKAYNEQF
TRBJ2-5 | TRBV6-6 | ASRLTGGQETQY
TRBJ2-1 | TRBV12-3/TRBV12-4 | ASRLDRTRGEQF
TRBJ2-7 | TRBV5-1 | ASKDAVGGFYEQY
TRBJ1-4 | TRBV12-2 | ASRLRGQGFQLMKNCF
TRBJ2-1 | TRBV11-3 | ASSPSGLYNEQF
TRBJ1-2 | TRBV6-6 | ASIANYGYT
TRBJ2-1 | TRBV13 | ASSWGGGGYNEQF
TRBJ2-5 | TRBV28 | ASSLYQVGTQY
TRBJ2-7 | TRBV6-2/TRBV6-3 | ASSPGVYEQY
TRBJ2-7 | TRBV18 | ASSPGIVEYEQY
TRBJ2-1 | TRBV4-1 | ASSQDAKQTSYNEQF
TRBJ2-5 | TRBV29-1 | SVEGETQY